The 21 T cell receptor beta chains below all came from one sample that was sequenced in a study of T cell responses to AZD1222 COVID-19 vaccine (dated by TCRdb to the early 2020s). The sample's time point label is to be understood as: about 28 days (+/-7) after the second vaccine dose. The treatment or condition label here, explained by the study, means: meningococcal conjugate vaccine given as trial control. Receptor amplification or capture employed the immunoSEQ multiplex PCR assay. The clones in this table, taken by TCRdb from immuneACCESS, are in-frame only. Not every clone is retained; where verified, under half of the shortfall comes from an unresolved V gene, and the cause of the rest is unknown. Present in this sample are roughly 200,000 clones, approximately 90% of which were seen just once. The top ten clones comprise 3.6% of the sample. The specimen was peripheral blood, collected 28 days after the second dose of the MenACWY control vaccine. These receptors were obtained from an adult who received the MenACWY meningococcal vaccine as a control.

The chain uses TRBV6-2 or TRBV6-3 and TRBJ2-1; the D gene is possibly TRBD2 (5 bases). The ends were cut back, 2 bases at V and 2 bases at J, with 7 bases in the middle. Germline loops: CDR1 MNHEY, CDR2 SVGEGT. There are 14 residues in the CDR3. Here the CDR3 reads CASSYDGTYNEQFF. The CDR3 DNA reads TGTGCCAGCAGTTACGACGGGACCTACAATGAGCAGTTCTTC.

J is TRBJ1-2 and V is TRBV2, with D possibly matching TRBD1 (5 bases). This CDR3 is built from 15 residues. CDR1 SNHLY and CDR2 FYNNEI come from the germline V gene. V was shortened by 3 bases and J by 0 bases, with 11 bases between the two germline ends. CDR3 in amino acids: CASSDRAPANYGYTF. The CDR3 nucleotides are TGTGCCAGCAGTGACAGGGCCCCAGCTAACTATGGCTACACCTTC.

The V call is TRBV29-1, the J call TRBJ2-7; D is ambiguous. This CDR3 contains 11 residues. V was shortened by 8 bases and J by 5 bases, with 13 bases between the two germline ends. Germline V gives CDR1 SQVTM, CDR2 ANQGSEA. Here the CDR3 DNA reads TGCAGCTTCACCCGGGTCCACGAGCAGTACTTC. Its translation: CSFTRVHEQYF.

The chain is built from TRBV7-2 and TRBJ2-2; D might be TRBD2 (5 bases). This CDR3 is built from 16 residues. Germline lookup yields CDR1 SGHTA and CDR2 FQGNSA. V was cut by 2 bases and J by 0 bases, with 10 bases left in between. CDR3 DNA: TGTGCCAGCAGCTTAAATGCGGGCTCGAACACCGGGGAGCTGTTTTTT. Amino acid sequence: CASSLNAGSNTGELFF.

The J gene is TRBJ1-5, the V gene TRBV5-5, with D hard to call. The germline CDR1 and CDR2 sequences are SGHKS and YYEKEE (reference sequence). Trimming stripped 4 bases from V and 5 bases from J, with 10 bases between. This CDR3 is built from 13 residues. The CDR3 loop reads CASSNTRDQPQHF. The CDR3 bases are TGTGCCAGCAGCAACACAAGGGATCAGCCCCAGCATTTT.

CDR3 sequence: CASGPGGRNTEAFF. In nucleotides, the CDR3 is TGTGCCAGCGGGCCCGGGGGTAGAAACACTGAAGCTTTCTTT. The chain uses TRBV18 and TRBJ1-1; tentative D call: TRBD1 (5 bases). The germline V and J ends were trimmed by 8 bases and 2 bases, with 15 bases remaining between them. This CDR3 has 14 amino acids. The germline CDR1 and CDR2 sequences are KGHSH and LQKENI.

CDR3 region: CASGGGQTPRPQHF. CDR3 in DNA: TGTGCCAGTGGTGGGGGACAGACCCCCCGGCCCCAGCATTTT. J is TRBJ1-5 and V is TRBV2; 7 nucleotides agree with TRBD1. Losses at the gene ends were 9 bases for V and 9 bases for J; bases not matched to a gene: 14. This CDR3 contains 14 residues. Germline values: CDR1 SNHLY, CDR2 FYNNEI.

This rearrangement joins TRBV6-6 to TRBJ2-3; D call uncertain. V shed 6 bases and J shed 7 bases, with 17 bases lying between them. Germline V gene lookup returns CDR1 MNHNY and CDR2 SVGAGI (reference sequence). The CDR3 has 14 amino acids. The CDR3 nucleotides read TGTGCCAGCAGAGCACACCTTGTGGATTATACGCAGTATTTT. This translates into CASRAHLVDYTQYF.

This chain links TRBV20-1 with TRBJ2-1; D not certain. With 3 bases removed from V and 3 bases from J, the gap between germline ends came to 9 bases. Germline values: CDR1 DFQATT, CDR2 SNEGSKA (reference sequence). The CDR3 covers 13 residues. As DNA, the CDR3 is TGCAGTGCTAGTACGGCTGGCTACAATGAGCAGTTCTTC. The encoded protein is CSASTAGYNEQFF.

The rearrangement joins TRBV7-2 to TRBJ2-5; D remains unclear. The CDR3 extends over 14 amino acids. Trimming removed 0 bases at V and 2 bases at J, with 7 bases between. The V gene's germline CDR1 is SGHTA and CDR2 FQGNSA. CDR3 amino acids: CASSLAADQETQYF. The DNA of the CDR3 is TGTGCCAGCAGCTTAGCGGCGGATCAAGAGACCCAGTACTTC.

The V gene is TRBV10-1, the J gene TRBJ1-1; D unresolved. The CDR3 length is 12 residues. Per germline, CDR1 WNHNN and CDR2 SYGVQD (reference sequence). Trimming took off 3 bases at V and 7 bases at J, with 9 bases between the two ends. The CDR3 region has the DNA TGCGCCAGCAGTGAACCTGGCTATGAAGCTTTCTTT. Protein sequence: CASSEPGYEAFF.

Here the CDR3 reads CASIPAGVGAQWEEKLFF. For the CDR3, the DNA is TGTGCCAGCATTCCCGCCGGCGTCGGGGCCCAGTGGGAAGAAAAACTGTTTTTT. J is TRBJ1-4 and V is TRBV28, with a weak D call TRBD1 (5 bases). The CDR3 runs to 18 residues. Germline CDR1 is MDHEN and CDR2 is SYDVKM. V lost 7 bases and J lost 8, with 29 bases in between.

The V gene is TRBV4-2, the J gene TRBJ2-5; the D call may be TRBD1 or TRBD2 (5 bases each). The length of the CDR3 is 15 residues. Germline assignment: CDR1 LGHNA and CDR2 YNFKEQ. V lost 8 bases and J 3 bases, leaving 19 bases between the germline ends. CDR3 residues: CASGRGLSREETQYF. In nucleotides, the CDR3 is TGTGCCAGCGGAAGAGGGCTAAGCAGGGAAGAGACCCAGTACTTC.

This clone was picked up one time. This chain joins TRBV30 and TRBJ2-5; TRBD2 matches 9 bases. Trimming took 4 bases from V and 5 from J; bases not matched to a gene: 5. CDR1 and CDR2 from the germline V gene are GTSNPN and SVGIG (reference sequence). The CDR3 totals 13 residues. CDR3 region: CAWKASGIETQYF. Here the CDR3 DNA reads TGTGCCTGGAAAGCTAGCGGGATTGAGACCCAGTACTTC.

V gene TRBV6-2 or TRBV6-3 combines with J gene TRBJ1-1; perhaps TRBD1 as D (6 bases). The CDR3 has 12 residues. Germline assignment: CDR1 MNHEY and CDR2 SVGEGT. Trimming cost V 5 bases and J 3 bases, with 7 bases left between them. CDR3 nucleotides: TGTGCCAGCAGTACAGGGTACACTGAAGCTTTCTTT. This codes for CASSTGYTEAFF.

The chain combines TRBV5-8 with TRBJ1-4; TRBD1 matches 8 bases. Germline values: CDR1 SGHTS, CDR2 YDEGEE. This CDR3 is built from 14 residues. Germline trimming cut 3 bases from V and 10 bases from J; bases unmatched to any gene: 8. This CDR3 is CASSSTGVRGKLFF. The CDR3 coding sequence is TGTGCCAGCAGCTCGACAGGGGTAAGGGGAAAACTGTTTTTT. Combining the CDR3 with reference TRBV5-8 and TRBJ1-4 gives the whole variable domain EAGVTQSPTHLIKTRGQQATLRCSPISGHTSVYWYQQALGLGLQFLLWYDEGEERNRGNFPPRFSGRQFPNYSSELNVNALELEDSALYLCASSSTGVRGKLFFGSGTQLSVL.

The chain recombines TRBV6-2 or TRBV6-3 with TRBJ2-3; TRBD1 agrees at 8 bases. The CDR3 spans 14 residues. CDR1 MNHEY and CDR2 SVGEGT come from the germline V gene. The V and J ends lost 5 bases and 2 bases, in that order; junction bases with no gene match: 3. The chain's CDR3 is CASSGGQATDTQYF. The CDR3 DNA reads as TGTGCCAGCAGTGGGGGACAGGCCACAGATACGCAGTATTTT.

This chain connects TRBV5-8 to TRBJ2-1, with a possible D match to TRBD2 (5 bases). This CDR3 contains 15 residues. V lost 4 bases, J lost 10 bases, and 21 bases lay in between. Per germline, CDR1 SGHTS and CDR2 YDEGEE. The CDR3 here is CASSLARAPMPEQFF. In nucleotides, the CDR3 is TGTGCCAGCAGCCTAGCCCGGGCCCCCATGCCCGAGCAGTTCTTC. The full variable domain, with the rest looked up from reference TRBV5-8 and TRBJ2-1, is EAGVTQSPTHLIKTRGQQATLRCSPISGHTSVYWYQQALGLGLQFLLWYDEGEERNRGNFPPRFSGRQFPNYSSELNVNALELEDSALYLCASSLARAPMPEQFFGPGTRLTVL.

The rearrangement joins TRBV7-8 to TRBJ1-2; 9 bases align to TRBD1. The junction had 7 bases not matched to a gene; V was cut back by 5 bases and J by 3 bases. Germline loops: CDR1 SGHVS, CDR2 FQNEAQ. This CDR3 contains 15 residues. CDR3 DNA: TGTGCCAGCAGCATTTCCTGGACAGGGGACTATGGCTACACCTTC. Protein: CASSISWTGDYGYTF.

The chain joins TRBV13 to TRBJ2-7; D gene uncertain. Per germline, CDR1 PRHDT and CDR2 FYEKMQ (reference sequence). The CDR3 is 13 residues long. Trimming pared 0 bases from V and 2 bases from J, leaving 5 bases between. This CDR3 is CASSLGGPYEQYF. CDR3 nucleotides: TGTGCCAGCAGCTTAGGCGGCCCCTACGAGCAGTACTTC. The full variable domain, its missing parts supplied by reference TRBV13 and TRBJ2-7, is AAGVIQSPRHLIKEKRETATLKCYPIPRHDTVYWYQQGPGQDPQFLISFYEKMQSDKGSIPDRFSAQQFSDYHSELNMSSLELGDSALYFCASSLGGPYEQYFGPGTRLTVT.

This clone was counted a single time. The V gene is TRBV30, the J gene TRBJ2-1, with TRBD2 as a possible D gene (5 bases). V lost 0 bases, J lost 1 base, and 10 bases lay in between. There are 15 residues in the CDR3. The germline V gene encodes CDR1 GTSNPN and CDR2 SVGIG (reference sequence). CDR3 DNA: TGTGCCTGGAGTGTATCCGGGGAGTCCTACAATGAGCAGTTCTTC. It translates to CAWSVSGESYNEQFF.